Listed below are T cell receptor beta chains from one sample, sequenced in a study of blood T cell repertoires in COVID-19. Clones were sequenced by immunoSEQ multiplex PCR, and TCRdb holds only the in-frame ones, with some missing. Of roughly 190,000 clones in the sample, around 84% were seen once. Sequenced input: peripheral blood. These receptors came from a woman in her seventies with COVID-19, enrolled during active disease. CDR3s include the opening cysteine and the closing phenylalanine or tryptophan. A D gene is named only where the DNA matches it firmly. Only part of the rows carry a size: once, few, many, or a class if the clone is expanded.

V gene: TRBV28
J gene: TRBJ1-4
CDR3 length: 13
D gene: .
clone size: .
CDR3 DNA: TGTGCCAGCATCGGGGGGCTTAATGAAAAACTGTTTTTT
CDR3 protein: CASIGGLNEKLFF

V gene: TRBV7-9
J gene: TRBJ1-3
CDR3 length: 16
D gene: TRBD1
clone size: .
CDR3 DNA: TGTGCCAGCAGCCACCGGGACAGGGGAACTGGAAACACCATATATTTT
CDR3 protein: CASSHRDRGTGNTIYF

V gene: TRBV5-1
J gene: TRBJ2-5
CDR3 length: 14
D gene: .
clone size: .
CDR3 DNA: TGCGCCAGCAGCCCCGCAGGGGCCGAAGAGACCCAGTACTTC
CDR3 protein: CASSPAGAEETQYF

V gene: TRBV5-1
J gene: TRBJ1-1
CDR3 length: 14
D gene: .
clone size: .
CDR3 DNA: TGCGCCAGCAGCTTGGACAGGCGTAACACTGAAGCTTTCTTT
CDR3 protein: CASSLDRRNTEAFF

V gene: TRBV19
J gene: TRBJ2-5
CDR3 length: 13
D gene: TRBD1
clone size: .
CDR3 DNA: TGTGCCAGTAGCCCGGACAGGGCTGAGACCCAGTACTTC
CDR3 protein: CASSPDRAETQYF

V gene: TRBV15
J gene: TRBJ1-6
CDR3 length: 20
D gene: .
clone size: .
CDR3 DNA: TGTGCCACCAGCAGAGATAGGGGAAGGGCAGCGAGCTCCTATAATTCACCCCTCCACTTT
CDR3 protein: CATSRDRGRAASSYNSPLHF

V gene: TRBV6-1
J gene: TRBJ1-2
CDR3 length: 15
D gene: .
clone size: .
CDR3 DNA: TGTGCCAGCAGTGAAGCGGTGGCAGGGTACTATGGCTACACCTTC
CDR3 protein: CASSEAVAGYYGYTF

V gene: TRBV5-4
J gene: TRBJ2-3
CDR3 length: 13
D gene: .
clone size: .
CDR3 DNA: TGTGCCAGCAGCTTGGCCGGGGAAGATACGCAGTATTTT
CDR3 protein: CASSLAGEDTQYF

V gene: TRBV7-9
J gene: TRBJ2-1
CDR3 length: 13
D gene: .
clone size: .
CDR3 DNA: TGTGCCAGCAGCCCTATCTACTACAATGAGCAGTTCTTC
CDR3 protein: CASSPIYYNEQFF

V gene: TRBV19
J gene: TRBJ2-2
CDR3 length: 17
D gene: TRBD2
clone size: .
CDR3 DNA: TGTGCCAGTACCCGGGTTAGCGGGAGGGCGGGCACCGGGGAGCTGTTTTTT
CDR3 protein: CASTRVSGRAGTGELFF

V gene: TRBV6-5
J gene: TRBJ1-1
CDR3 length: 14
D gene: TRBD1
clone size: .
CDR3 DNA: TGTGCCAGCACCCGGACAGGGATGAACACTGAAGCTTTCTTT
CDR3 protein: CASTRTGMNTEAFF

V gene: TRBV19
J gene: TRBJ1-1
CDR3 length: 14
D gene: TRBD1
clone size: .
CDR3 DNA: TGTGCCAGTAGTCGACAGGGTCGGTACACTGAAGCTTTCTTT
CDR3 protein: CASSRQGRYTEAFF

V gene: TRBV12-5
J gene: TRBJ1-6
CDR3 length: 14
D gene: TRBD1
clone size: .
CDR3 DNA: TGTGCTAGTGGTGCCGGGACAGGGAGCTCACCCCTCCACTTT
CDR3 protein: CASGAGTGSSPLHF

V gene: TRBV13
J gene: TRBJ2-1
CDR3 length: 14
D gene: .
clone size: .
CDR3 DNA: TGTGCCAGCAGCTTAGGTGTTAGCTACAATGAGCAGTTCTTC
CDR3 protein: CASSLGVSYNEQFF

V gene: TRBV28
J gene: TRBJ1-2
CDR3 length: 15
D gene: .
clone size: once
CDR3 DNA: TGTGCCAGCAGTTCCCGCGCCGGGGTGTGGTATGGCTACACCTTC
CDR3 protein: CASSSRAGVWYGYTF

V gene: TRBV6-5
J gene: TRBJ2-2
CDR3 length: 15
D gene: .
clone size: .
CDR3 DNA: TGTGCCAGCAGTTATGCGGATTCGAACACCGGGGAGCTGTTTTTT
CDR3 protein: CASSYADSNTGELFF

V gene: TRBV24-1
J gene: TRBJ2-5
CDR3 length: 15
D gene: TRBD1
clone size: .
CDR3 DNA: TGTGCCACCAGTGAATGGGACAGGGGGCAGGAGACCCAGTACTTC
CDR3 protein: CATSEWDRGQETQYF

V gene: TRBV6-5
J gene: TRBJ2-2
CDR3 length: 12
D gene: .
clone size: .
CDR3 DNA: TGTGCCAGCACGAGGTACACCGGGGAGCTGTTTTTT
CDR3 protein: CASTRYTGELFF

V gene: TRBV3-1/TRBV3-2
J gene: TRBJ2-6
CDR3 length: 17
D gene: .
clone size: .
CDR3 DNA: TGTGCCAGCAGCTCTATATCCCGGGTTTCTGGGGCCAACGTCCTGACTTTC
CDR3 protein: CASSSISRVSGANVLTF

V gene: TRBV30
J gene: TRBJ2-7
CDR3 length: 13
D gene: .
clone size: .
CDR3 DNA: TGTGCCTGGAGTCCACACTACTTGTACGAGCAGTACTTC
CDR3 protein: CAWSPHYLYEQYF

V gene: TRBV6-5
J gene: TRBJ2-2
CDR3 length: 14
D gene: .
clone size: .
CDR3 DNA: TGTGCCAGCAGTTACGGGCCCAACACCGGGGAGCTGTTTTTT
CDR3 protein: CASSYGPNTGELFF

V gene: TRBV2
J gene: TRBJ2-3
CDR3 length: 15
D gene: .
clone size: .
CDR3 DNA: TGTGCCAGCAGTGTAAACAGGTTGAGCACAGATACGCAGTATTTT
CDR3 protein: CASSVNRLSTDTQYF

V gene: TRBV9
J gene: TRBJ2-3
CDR3 length: 16
D gene: TRBD2
clone size: .
CDR3 DNA: TGTGCCAGCAGCGTAGTCGCCGGGGGGTGGGCAGATACGCAGTATTTT
CDR3 protein: CASSVVAGGWADTQYF

V gene: TRBV27
J gene: TRBJ2-7
CDR3 length: 17
D gene: .
clone size: .
CDR3 DNA: TGTGCCAGCACAATGTTCGATCCGGGACACCGCTCCTACGAGCAGTACTTC
CDR3 protein: CASTMFDPGHRSYEQYF

V gene: TRBV15
J gene: TRBJ2-3
CDR3 length: 12
D gene: .
clone size: .
CDR3 DNA: TGTGCCACCAGCAGAGAGGGGCTCACGCAGTATTTT
CDR3 protein: CATSREGLTQYF

V gene: TRBV28
J gene: TRBJ1-1
CDR3 length: 17
D gene: TRBD1
clone size: .
CDR3 DNA: TGTGTCAGCACCCAAATTCGGGGACAGGGCACATACACTGAAGCTTTCTTT
CDR3 protein: CVSTQIRGQGTYTEAFF

V gene: TRBV29-1
J gene: TRBJ1-5
CDR3 length: 13
D gene: .
clone size: once
CDR3 DNA: TGCAGCGTTGCAGCTAGTCTCAATCAGCCCCAGCATTTT
CDR3 protein: CSVAASLNQPQHF

V gene: TRBV5-5
J gene: TRBJ1-2
CDR3 length: 13
D gene: .
clone size: .
CDR3 DNA: TGTGCCAGCAGCTTGGCCCCCAGCTATGGCTACACCTTC
CDR3 protein: CASSLAPSYGYTF

V gene: TRBV6-5
J gene: TRBJ1-1
CDR3 length: 13
D gene: .
clone size: .
CDR3 DNA: TGTGCCAGCAGTTACCGGCGGGACACTGAAGCTTTCTTT
CDR3 protein: CASSYRRDTEAFF

V gene: TRBV2
J gene: TRBJ2-2
CDR3 length: 14
D gene: .
clone size: .
CDR3 DNA: TGTGCCAGCATAAGCAGGGCGAACACCGGGGAGCTGTTTTTT
CDR3 protein: CASISRANTGELFF

V gene: TRBV19
J gene: TRBJ2-2
CDR3 length: 15
D gene: TRBD1
clone size: .
CDR3 DNA: TGTGCCAGTAGGGGGGACAGAGCGAACACCGGGGAGCTGTTTTTT
CDR3 protein: CASRGDRANTGELFF

V gene: TRBV30
J gene: TRBJ1-5
CDR3 length: 15
D gene: TRBD1
clone size: .
CDR3 DNA: TGTGCCTGGAGTGTACGGGACAGGGGTGGTCAGCCCCAGCATTTT
CDR3 protein: CAWSVRDRGGQPQHF

V gene: TRBV11-3
J gene: TRBJ2-3
CDR3 length: 13
D gene: TRBD2
clone size: .
CDR3 DNA: TGTGCCAGCAGCTGGGGGGGAACAGATACGCAGTATTTT
CDR3 protein: CASSWGGTDTQYF

V gene: TRBV30
J gene: TRBJ1-1
CDR3 length: 12
D gene: .
clone size: .
CDR3 DNA: TGTGCCTGGAGGGGGGGACCTAATGAAGCTTTCTTT
CDR3 protein: CAWRGGPNEAFF

V gene: TRBV30
J gene: TRBJ1-1
CDR3 length: 11
D gene: .
clone size: once
CDR3 DNA: TGTGCCTGGAGTTCCCGGGCTGAAGCTTTCTTT
CDR3 protein: CAWSSRAEAFF

V gene: TRBV5-6
J gene: TRBJ1-1
CDR3 length: 12
D gene: .
clone size: .
CDR3 DNA: TGTGCCAGCAGCTCACACCGCACTGAAGCTTTCTTT
CDR3 protein: CASSSHRTEAFF

V gene: TRBV28
J gene: TRBJ1-6
CDR3 length: 15
D gene: .
clone size: .
CDR3 DNA: TGTGCCAGCAGTTTGGCAGGGGACCTAATTCCACCCCTCCACTTT
CDR3 protein: CASSLAGDLIPPLHF

V gene: TRBV6-5
J gene: TRBJ1-1
CDR3 length: 15
D gene: .
clone size: .
CDR3 DNA: TGTGCCAGCAGTCTCCCCGGGACACCGAACACTGAAGCTTTCTTT
CDR3 protein: CASSLPGTPNTEAFF

V gene: TRBV6-5
J gene: TRBJ1-1
CDR3 length: 15
D gene: .
clone size: .
CDR3 DNA: TGTGCCAGCACCTTCACGCGGGGGATGAACACTGAAGCTTTCTTT
CDR3 protein: CASTFTRGMNTEAFF

V gene: TRBV5-4
J gene: TRBJ1-2
CDR3 length: 13
D gene: .
clone size: few
CDR3 DNA: TGTGCCAGCAGCTTGGTACAGGGAAATGGCTACACCTTC
CDR3 protein: CASSLVQGNGYTF

V gene: TRBV14
J gene: TRBJ1-3
CDR3 length: 14
D gene: TRBD1
clone size: .
CDR3 DNA: TGTGCCAGCAGCCGGGACAGGTCTGGAAACACCATATATTTT
CDR3 protein: CASSRDRSGNTIYF

V gene: TRBV18
J gene: TRBJ1-1
CDR3 length: 14
D gene: .
clone size: .
CDR3 DNA: TGTGCCAGCTCACCACTCAGGGGATGGACTGAAGCTTTCTTT
CDR3 protein: CASSPLRGWTEAFF